The clone carrying this T cell receptor beta chain was picked up a small number of times. The antigen is unknown. A read error may produce the germline difference seen at one junction end. This specimen comes from a study of T cells after yellow fever vaccination. Study conclusions and caveats: The study re-detected most primary-vaccination clones after the booster (roughly 96% CD4, approximately 87% CD8). A secondary response was less intense yet reached its peak sooner, at day 5 versus 15.

UMIs were added to TCR cDNA along with a universal primer site when it was made by 5'RACE template switching. Each CDR3 protein gets one entry after TCRdb re-called the 5' RACE reads with MiXCR. This repertoire shows about 550,000 distinct CDR3 sequences, less than 20% found once; its top ten account for around 15%. The CDR3 length is 12 residues. Per the germline V gene, CDR1 is DFQATT and CDR2 is SNEGSKA (reference sequence). The material was PBMCs, obtained 15 days after the yellow fever booster vaccination. This clonotype was obtained from a man aged 25 to 45 who received the YFV17D yellow fever vaccine. This chain connects TRBV20-1 to TRBJ2-3; D remains ambiguous. This chain's CDR3 is CSARVGEDTQYF. The DNA for the CDR3 is TGCAGTGCGAGAGTGGGTGAGGATACGCAGTATTTT.